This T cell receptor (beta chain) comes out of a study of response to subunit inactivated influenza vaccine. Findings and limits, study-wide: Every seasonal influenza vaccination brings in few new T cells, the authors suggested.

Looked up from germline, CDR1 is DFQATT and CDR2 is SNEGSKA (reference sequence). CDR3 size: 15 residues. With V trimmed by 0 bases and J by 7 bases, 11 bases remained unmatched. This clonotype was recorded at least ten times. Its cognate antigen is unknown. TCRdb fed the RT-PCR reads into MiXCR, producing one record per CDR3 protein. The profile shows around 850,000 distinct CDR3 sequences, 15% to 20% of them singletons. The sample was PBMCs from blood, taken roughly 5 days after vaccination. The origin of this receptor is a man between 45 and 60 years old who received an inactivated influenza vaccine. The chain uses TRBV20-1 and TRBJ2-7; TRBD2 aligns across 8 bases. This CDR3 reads CSARDTAGDPKEQYF. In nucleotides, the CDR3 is TGCAGTGCTAGAGATACAGCGGGGGACCCTAAAGAGCAGTACTTC.